This T cell receptor beta chain emerged from a study of blood T cell repertoires in COVID-19. Trimming shortened V by 4 bases and J by 1 base, and 14 bases separated the two germline ends. CDR1 is SGHRS and CDR2 is YFSETQ in the germline V gene. The CDR3 loop spans 15 amino acids. Sequencing used immunoSEQ multiplex PCR; TCRdb keeps in-frame clones, though not all of them. Among 120,000 to 150,000 clones listed, 88% were seen once. Assignment of participants to cohorts was predicated upon participant-reported clinical history. This TCR derives from a woman aged 30 to 39 with acute COVID-19. The V gene is TRBV5-1, the J gene TRBJ1-1, with a possible D match to TRBD1 (5 bases). Sequencing was carried out using PBMCs or T cells enriched from blood (not recorded which). The CDR3 nucleotides are TGCGCCAGCAGCCAAACAGGTATAGCGAACACTGAAGCTTTCTTT. As protein: CASSQTGIANTEAFF.